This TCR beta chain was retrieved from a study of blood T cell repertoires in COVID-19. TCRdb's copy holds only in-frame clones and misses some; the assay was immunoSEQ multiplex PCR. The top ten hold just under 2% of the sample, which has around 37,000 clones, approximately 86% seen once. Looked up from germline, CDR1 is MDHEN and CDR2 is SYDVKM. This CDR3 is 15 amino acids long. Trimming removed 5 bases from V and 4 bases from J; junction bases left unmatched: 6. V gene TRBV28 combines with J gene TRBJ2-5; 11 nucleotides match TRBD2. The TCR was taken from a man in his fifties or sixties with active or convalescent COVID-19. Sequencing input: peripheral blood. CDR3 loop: CASSVSGGGPETQYF. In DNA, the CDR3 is TGTGCCAGCAGTGTTAGCGGGGGGGGGCCAGAGACCCAGTACTTC.